The rows below give T cell receptor beta chains drawn from one sample of a study of CD8 T cells in Susac syndrome. TCRdb re-called the immunoSEQ multiplex PCR reads with MiXCR, one entry per CDR3 protein. The table has around 62,000 distinct CDR3 sequences, just over 90% seen once; the top ten hold roughly 0.2%. Sequenced: CD8+ T cells from PBMCs. The source is a human donor in good health. CDR3s include the opening cysteine and the closing phenylalanine or tryptophan. Fields, in order: V gene, D gene, J gene, CDR3 length, clone size, CDR3 protein, CDR3 DNA. The D gene is left open where the match is weak. Size values are once, few and many counts, or a class for expanded clones, and some rows have none.

>TRBV25-1|-|TRBJ2-5|14|-
CASSDKEFQETQYF
TGTGCCAGCAGTGATAAGGAGTTCCAAGAGACCCAGTACTTC
>TRBV12-3/TRBV12-4|TRBD1|TRBJ1-1|15|-
CASSPDPGTALEAFF
TGTGCCAGCAGTCCAGATCCCGGGACAGCGCTTGAAGCTTTCTTT
>TRBV27|-|TRBJ1-1|12|once
CASGQGGTEAFF
TGTGCCAGTGGGCAGGGTGGCACTGAAGCTTTCTTT
>TRBV12-3/TRBV12-4|-|TRBJ2-1|17|-
CASSFPTLVGSYNEQFF
TGTGCCAGCAGTTTCCCCACCCTTGTGGGCTCCTACAATGAGCAGTTCTTC
>TRBV4-3|-|TRBJ1-2|15|-
CASSQDLGADNGYTF
TGCGCCAGCAGCCAAGACCTTGGGGCGGATAATGGCTACACCTTC
>TRBV2|-|TRBJ2-3|15|-
CASRRGVSITDTQYF
TGTGCCAGCAGGAGGGGGGTATCAATCACAGATACGCAGTATTTT
>TRBV19|TRBD1|TRBJ2-7|15|-
CASSTGTGGWYEQYF
TGTGCCAGTAGCACCGGGACAGGGGGCTGGTACGAGCAGTACTTC
>TRBV5-6|-|TRBJ1-1|13|-
CASSWGGNTEAFF
TGTGCCAGCAGCTGGGGAGGGAACACTGAAGCTTTCTTT
>TRBV6-1|-|TRBJ1-5|14|-
CASRGDFGNQPQHF
TGTGCCAGCAGAGGGGATTTTGGCAATCAGCCCCAGCATTTT
>TRBV3-1|-|TRBJ2-3|13|-
CASSQEAADTQYF
TGTGCCAGCAGCCAAGAGGCCGCAGATACGCAGTATTTT
>TRBV7-9|TRBD2|TRBJ2-7|16|once
CASSPRLTSGAYEQYF
TGTGCCAGCAGCCCACGCCTGACTAGCGGGGCCTACGAGCAGTACTTC
>TRBV11-3|-|TRBJ2-6|16|-
CASSLGPGTRANVLTF
TGTGCCAGCAGCTTAGGTCCAGGGACACGGGCCAACGTCCTGACTTTC
>TRBV5-1|TRBD2|TRBJ2-1|15|-
CASSLERGVGNEQFF
TGCGCCAGCAGCTTGGAGCGGGGGGTGGGCAATGAGCAGTTCTTC
>TRBV5-1|-|TRBJ2-7|15|-
CASSRDASELYEQYF
TGCGCCAGCAGCCGGGATGCCTCGGAGTTATACGAGCAGTACTTC
>TRBV4-1|-|TRBJ1-2|16|-
CASRGDRSPTNYGYNF
TGCGCCAGCAGGGGAGACAGGTCTCCTACTAACTATGGCTACAACTTC
>TRBV7-6|-|TRBJ2-1|15|-
CASSLYGTSYNEQFF
TGTGCCAGCAGCTTATACGGGACCTCTTACAATGAGCAGTTCTTC
>TRBV3-1|TRBD1|TRBJ1-1|15|-
CASSPGTGTNTEAFF
TGTGCCAGCAGCCCCGGGACAGGAACGAACACTGAAGCTTTCTTT
>TRBV4-2|-|TRBJ2-2|14|-
CASSQEAGALELFF
TGTGCCAGCAGCCAAGAGGCAGGGGCGCTGGAGCTGTTTTTT
>TRBV28|TRBD2|TRBJ2-3|14|-
CASRLAGDADTQYF
TGTGCCAGCCGACTAGCGGGGGACGCAGATACGCAGTATTTT
>TRBV11-2|-|TRBJ2-7|16|-
CASSLESPLGTYEQYF
TGTGCCAGCAGCTTAGAGTCCCCCCTGGGTACCTACGAGCAGTACTTC
>TRBV2|-|TRBJ2-7|14|few
CASSELEGWYEQYF
TGTGCCAGCAGTGAACTCGAAGGGTGGTACGAGCAGTACTTC
>TRBV25-1|TRBD1|TRBJ2-7|17|-
CASSEWLEGDRGYEQYF
TGTGCCAGCAGTGAATGGTTAGAAGGGGACAGGGGGTACGAGCAGTACTTC
>TRBV29-1|-|TRBJ2-7|14|-
CSVGRFGDAYEQYF
TGCAGCGTTGGCCGATTCGGGGATGCCTACGAGCAGTACTTC
>TRBV20-1|-|TRBJ2-7|16|-
CSARDNSQGTAYEQYF
TGCAGTGCTAGAGATAACTCACAGGGTACAGCCTACGAGCAGTACTTC
>TRBV7-3|-|TRBJ1-3|15|-
CASSLDGAPGNTIYF
TGTGCCAGCAGCTTAGACGGGGCACCGGGAAACACCATATATTTT
>TRBV9|TRBD2|TRBJ2-2|19|-
CASSVDPTPSGGRGGELFF
TGTGCCAGCAGCGTAGATCCGACCCCTAGCGGGGGGCGGGGCGGGGAGCTGTTTTTT
>TRBV7-2|-|TRBJ2-1|11|-
CASSRPAEQFF
TGTGCCAGCAGCCGACCCGCTGAGCAGTTCTTC
>TRBV25-1|TRBD1|TRBJ2-3|15|-
CASSASGQSTDTQYF
TGTGCCAGCAGTGCCTCGGGACAGAGCACAGATACGCAGTATTTT
>TRBV14|-|TRBJ2-7|17|-
CASSQSPSGTASYEQYF
TGTGCCAGCAGCCAAAGCCCCAGCGGGACAGCATCCTACGAGCAGTACTTC
>TRBV20-1|-|TRBJ1-2|12|-
CSTWREPWGYTF
TGCAGTACCTGGCGGGAGCCGTGGGGCTACACCTTC
>TRBV6-1|-|TRBJ2-5|14|few
CASSTKTGRETQYF
TGTGCCAGCAGTACCAAAACAGGGCGCGAGACCCAGTACTTC
>TRBV7-9|-|TRBJ1-2|13|-
CASSHPIEYGYTF
TGTGCCAGCAGCCATCCGATTGAATATGGCTACACCTTC
>TRBV5-4|TRBD2|TRBJ2-3|17|-
CASSLPRAGGGTDTQYF
TGTGCCAGCAGCTTGCCTCGGGCGGGGGGGGGCACAGATACGCAGTATTTT
>TRBV7-9|-|TRBJ2-7|14|-
CASSSRDVSYEQYF
TGTGCCAGCAGCTCCCGGGACGTCTCCTACGAGCAGTACTTC
>TRBV4-3|-|TRBJ2-3|18|-
CASSQVRGGENPTDTQYF
TGCGCCAGCAGCCAAGTCAGAGGCGGGGAAAACCCCACAGATACGCAGTATTTT
>TRBV27|-|TRBJ2-3|14|-
CASSLKTSTDTQYF
TGTGCCAGCAGTTTGAAAACTAGCACAGATACGCAGTATTTT
>TRBV19|-|TRBJ2-7|14|-
CASSMGAVSYEQYF
TGTGCCAGTAGTATGGGTGCGGTCTCCTACGAGCAGTACTTC
>TRBV9|TRBD1|TRBJ2-7|16|-
CASSVGHGQGTYEQYF
TGTGCCAGCAGCGTAGGGCACGGACAGGGAACTTACGAGCAGTACTTC
>TRBV4-1|-|TRBJ2-7|15|-
CASSPKDGYSYEQYF
TGCGCCAGCAGCCCAAAAGACGGGTACTCCTACGAGCAGTACTTC
>TRBV29-1|-|TRBJ1-3|15|-
CSVEDLRDSGNTIYF
TGCAGCGTTGAAGATCTTCGGGACTCTGGAAACACCATATATTTT
>TRBV5-6|-|TRBJ2-1|15|-
CASSLWWGSYNEQFF
TGTGCCAGCAGCTTGTGGTGGGGTTCCTACAATGAGCAGTTCTTC